The 29 T cell receptor beta chains given below trace back to one sample, sequenced in a study of blood T cell repertoires in COVID-19. Generated by immunoSEQ multiplex PCR, the TCRdb table keeps only in-frame clones and is missing some. Of 25,000 to 30,000 clones detected, roughly 80% appear once; the ten largest clones hold over 30%. Sample: peripheral blood. These receptor sequences come from a man aged 65-85 years with acute or convalescent COVID-19.

V and J are TRBV3-1 (or the pseudogene TRBV3-2) and TRBJ2-5; TRBD2 matches 10 bases. The CDR3 extends over 18 amino acids. Germline assignment: CDR1 LGHDT and CDR2 YNNKEL (reference sequence). Trimming removed 0 bases from V and 5 bases from J; junction bases left unmatched: 12. In DNA, the CDR3 is TGTGCCAGCAGCCAAGATAGGATAGCGGGAGGAGGGGTGGAGACCCAGTACTTC. Its protein product is CASSQDRIAGGGVETQYF.

The V call is TRBV7-3, the J call TRBJ2-1, with 10 nucleotides matching TRBD2. The CDR3 extends over 19 amino acids. Germline assignment: CDR1 SGHTA and CDR2 FQGTGA. Losses at the gene ends were 5 bases for V and 0 bases for J; bases not matched to a gene: 13. In nucleotides, the CDR3 is TGTGCCAGCAGCCCAGCCGGGACTAGCGCCTTGAGCTCCTACAATGAGCAGTTCTTC. This sequence encodes CASSPAGTSALSSYNEQFF.

This clone showed up just once. V is TRBV3-1 (or the pseudogene TRBV3-2) and J is TRBJ2-2; no clear D gene. The germline V and J ends were trimmed by 2 bases and 4 bases, with 5 bases remaining between them. The germline CDR1 and CDR2 sequences are LGHDT and YNNKEL (reference sequence). There are 13 residues in the CDR3. Written as DNA, the CDR3 is TGTGCCAGCAGCCAAAGCCCCACCGGGGAGCTGTTTTTT. This codes for CASSQSPTGELFF.

This rearrangement joins TRBV5-4 to TRBJ1-1; D perhaps matches TRBD1 (5 bases). V lost 4 bases and J 2 bases, leaving 15 bases between the germline ends. CDR1 is SGHNT, CDR2 YYREEE, per germline (reference sequence). The CDR3 length is 15 residues. The CDR3 spells CASSPLETVNTEAFF. In DNA form, the CDR3 reads TGTGCCAGCAGCCCCCTAGAGACAGTTAACACTGAAGCTTTCTTT.

This rearrangement joins TRBV19 to TRBJ2-1, with D maybe TRBD1 (6 bases). CDR1 is LNHDA and CDR2 is SQIVND in the germline V gene (reference sequence). The CDR3 is 12 amino acids. V shed 4 bases and J shed 7 bases, with 8 bases lying between them. The CDR3 DNA is TGTGCCAGTAGTACACAGGGAAATGAGCAGTTCTTC. Translation gives CASSTQGNEQFF.

This chain joins TRBV3-1 (or the pseudogene TRBV3-2) and TRBJ1-1; 10 bases are a match to TRBD1. The CDR3 sequence is 15 residues long. Germline V lookup: CDR1 LGHDT, CDR2 YNNKEL (reference sequence). Germline trimming cut 1 base from V and 1 base from J; bases unmatched to any gene: 0. CDR3 nucleotide sequence: TGTGCCAGCAGCCAAGGACAGGGGGCGAACACTGAAGCTTTCTTT. It specifies CASSQGQGANTEAFF.

The chain has TRBV18 and TRBJ2-3; 9 nucleotides agree with TRBD2. V was clipped by 0 bases and J by 2 bases; unmatched bases: 3. Germline V gene lookup returns CDR1 KGHSH and CDR2 LQKENI. The CDR3 sequence is 16 residues long. The CDR3 DNA reads TGTGCCAGCTCACCACCGAGACTAGCGGTCACAGATACGCAGTATTTT. As protein: CASSPPRLAVTDTQYF.

The chain uses TRBV27 and TRBJ1-2, with TRBD1 matching 8 bases. The V gene's germline CDR1 is MNHEY and CDR2 SMNVEV (reference sequence). CDR3 length: 15 residues. V gave up 0 bases and J gave up 9 bases; unmatched junction bases: 9. CDR3 residues: CASSLSPRGQRSYTF. The CDR3 coding sequence is TGTGCCAGCAGTTTATCCCCCAGGGGGCAAAGGAGCTACACCTTC.

This chain links TRBV6-2 or TRBV6-3 with TRBJ2-5; D call uncertain. The V and J ends lost 2 bases and 2 bases respectively, with 12 bases between them. The CDR3 is 15 amino acids. CDR1 is MNHEY and CDR2 is SVGEGT in the germline V gene. This CDR3 reads CASSYGSLNQETQYF. Here the CDR3 DNA reads TGTGCCAGCAGTTACGGCAGTTTAAATCAAGAGACCCAGTACTTC.

The chain uses TRBV3-1 (or the pseudogene TRBV3-2) and TRBJ1-6; D is unresolved. This CDR3 contains 15 residues. Germline-derived CDR1 and CDR2 are LGHDT and YNNKEL (reference sequence). V shed 0 bases and J shed 8 bases, with 11 bases lying between them. The CDR3 loop reads CASSQENQNYSPLHF. CDR3 sequence (DNA): TGTGCCAGCAGCCAAGAAAACCAAAACTATTCACCCCTCCACTTT.

This clone occurred a few times. The V and J genes are TRBV15 and TRBJ1-5; the D is unclear. CDR3 size: 11 residues. CDR1 and CDR2 (germline): LNHNV, YYDKDF (reference sequence). With 5 bases removed from V and 4 bases from J, the gap between germline ends came to 3 bases. The CDR3 reads CATSRNQPQHF. CDR3 bases: TGTGCCACCAGCCGTAATCAGCCCCAGCATTTT.

The chain combines TRBV18 with TRBJ1-1; the match to TRBD1 covers 8 bases. CDR1 is KGHSH and CDR2 is LQKENI in the germline V gene. The CDR3 runs 16 residues. Germline trimming cut 3 bases from V and 0 bases from J; bases unmatched to any gene: 6. The CDR3 loop reads CASSPVRTGMNTEAFF. Written as DNA, the CDR3 is TGTGCCAGCTCACCGGTGCGGACAGGGATGAACACTGAAGCTTTCTTT.

This clone has a handful of counts. The chain employs TRBV4-3 and TRBJ2-2, with 8 bases lining up with TRBD2. Germline loops: CDR1 LGHNA, CDR2 YSLEER. J was trimmed by 7 bases and V by 6 bases; bases with no gene match: 10. This CDR3 is built from 15 residues. The CDR3 DNA reads TGCGCCAGCAGGACCGGGACTAGTCGGAACGGGGAGCTGTTTTTT. This gives the protein CASRTGTSRNGELFF.

The chain links TRBV19 to TRBJ1-5; no reliable D call. Germline V gene data show CDR1 as LNHDA and CDR2 as SQIVND (reference sequence). Deletions cut 9 bases from V and 4 bases from J, with 22 bases between. This CDR3 comprises 16 residues. Written as DNA, the CDR3 is TGTGCCAGCCTAGAGGCAGAGAATCGACTAAATCAGCCCCAGCATTTT. Its translation: CASLEAENRLNQPQHF.

The rearrangement uses TRBV11-2 and TRBJ2-3; D is possibly TRBD2 (6 bases). The CDR3 covers 16 residues. Germline assignment: CDR1 SGHAT and CDR2 FQNNGV. With 0 bases removed from V and 2 bases from J, the gap between germline ends came to 12 bases. CDR3 DNA sequence: TGTGCCAGCAGCTTAGAAAGGCTAGCGACCACAGATACGCAGTATTTT. Translation: CASSLERLATTDTQYF. Using reference TRBV11-2 and TRBJ2-3 for the parts outside the CDR3, the full variable domain is EAGVAQSPRYKIIEKRQSVAFWCNPISGHATLYWYQQILGQGPKLLIQFQNNGVVDDSQLPKDRFSAERLKGVDSTLKIQPAKLEDSAVYLCASSLERLATTDTQYFGPGTRLTVL.

The chain joins TRBV6-2 or TRBV6-3 to TRBJ2-3, with D possibly being TRBD1 (6 bases). V lost 5 bases to trimming and J lost 6 bases, with 9 bases between them. Looked up from germline, CDR1 is MNHEY and CDR2 is SVGEGT. This CDR3 region has 12 residues. This chain's CDR3 is CASSDQGDTQYF. The CDR3 nucleotides are TGTGCCAGCAGTGACCAGGGGGATACGCAGTATTTT.

The V call is TRBV18, the J call TRBJ1-1; no clear D gene. CDR1 and CDR2 from the germline V gene are KGHSH and LQKENI. The CDR3 is 14 amino acids. The V gene lost 4 bases and the J gene lost 5 bases, with 14 bases spanning the gap. This chain's CDR3 is CASSLEHARTEAFF. DNA of the CDR3: TGTGCCAGCTCACTCGAACACGCGAGGACTGAAGCTTTCTTT.

This clone was counted once. The V gene is TRBV19, the J gene TRBJ1-2; maybe TRBD1 (6 bases). The CDR3 runs 13 residues. Between the trimmed V and J ends, which lost 6 bases and 7 bases, there was a span of 15 bases. CDR1 LNHDA and CDR2 SQIVND come from the germline V gene (reference sequence). CDR3 sequence: CASSSGGEFGYTF. CDR3 bases: TGTGCCAGTAGCTCGGGGGGCGAGTTTGGCTACACCTTC.

This CDR3 is CATTAPEFWNEQFF. The DNA for the CDR3 is TGTGCCACCACCGCTCCAGAATTTTGGAATGAGCAGTTCTTC. The chain links TRBV7-2 to TRBJ2-1, with D uncertain. The CDR3 is 14 residues long. Germline V gene sequence: CDR1 SGHTA, CDR2 FQGNSA. Trimming left V 10 bases short and J 7 bases short, with 20 bases between. Combining the CDR3 with reference TRBV7-2 and TRBJ2-1 gives the whole variable domain GAGVSQSPSNKVTEKGKDVELRCDPISGHTALYWYRQSLGQGLEFLIYFQGNSAPDKSGLPSDRFSAERTGGSVSTLTIQRTQQEDSAVYLCATTAPEFWNEQFFGPGTRLTVL.

This sequence joins TRBV19 and TRBJ1-6, with D unclear. Trimming shortened V by 6 bases and J by 4 bases, and 10 bases separated the two germline ends. The germline CDR1 and CDR2 sequences are LNHDA and SQIVND (reference sequence). There are 14 residues in the CDR3. CDR3 nucleotide sequence: TGTGCCAGTAGGAAGAGTCCTTATAATTCACCCCTCCACTTT. Translated: CASRKSPYNSPLHF.

The V and J genes are TRBV7-3 and TRBJ1-1; D ambiguous. Trimming took off 1 base at V and 1 base at J, with 4 bases between the two ends. The CDR3 loop spans 13 amino acids. Germline V gene sequence: CDR1 SGHTA, CDR2 FQGTGA. The CDR3 spells CASSLSQNTEAFF. DNA for the CDR3: TGTGCCAGCAGCTTAAGTCAGAACACTGAAGCTTTCTTT.

The genes are TRBV9 and TRBJ1-5; D gene unclear. Germline CDR1 reads SGDLS; CDR2 reads YYNGEE. V was pared by 0 bases and J by 10 bases, with 20 bases between. CDR3 length: 16 amino acids. CDR3 nucleotides: TGTGCCAGCAGCGTAGGGAATCGGGGTGTCCAGGAACCCCAGCATTTT. Translation: CASSVGNRGVQEPQHF.

V usage is TRBV29-1 and J usage is TRBJ1-1, with D hard to call. This CDR3 is built from 13 residues. Germline-derived CDR1 and CDR2 are SQVTM and ANQGSEA. V was pared by 8 bases and J by 4 bases, with 17 bases between. CDR3 nucleotide sequence: TGCAGCACCCGGAAACCCGGCGGCACTGAAGCTTTCTTT. This translates into CSTRKPGGTEAFF.

This clone was observed a single time. The V gene is TRBV2, the J gene TRBJ2-7; tentatively, D is TRBD1 (5 bases). This CDR3 comprises 11 residues. The V end was cut by 5 bases, the J end by 4 bases, with 6 bases between. CDR1 is SNHLY, CDR2 FYNNEI, per germline. The CDR3 region has the DNA TGTGCCAGCAGTAGGGGTTACGAGCAGTACTTC. Amino acid sequence: CASSRGYEQYF.

V is TRBV28 and J is TRBJ2-7; the D gene is possibly TRBD2 (5 bases). The CDR3 consists of 15 residues. Germline loops: CDR1 MDHEN, CDR2 SYDVKM. V lost 7 bases to trimming and J lost 6 bases, with 22 bases between them. The CDR3 is CASKERRANSLEQYF. CDR3 nucleotides: TGTGCCAGCAAGGAGCGGCGGGCAAACTCACTCGAGCAGTACTTC.

The V gene is TRBV12-3 or TRBV12-4, the J gene TRBJ2-3; D gene ambiguous. Trimming removed 6 bases at V and 8 bases at J, with 15 bases between. This CDR3 is 13 amino acids long. This chain's CDR3 is CASRVLGLPTQYF. CDR3 in DNA: TGTGCCAGCAGAGTACTGGGCCTGCCTACGCAGTATTTT.

CDR3 coding DNA: TGTGCCAGTAGTATAGATCGTTGGCAGGGGGGCGGACAGCCCCAGCATTTT. This gives the protein CASSIDRWQGGGQPQHF. This chain uses TRBV19 with TRBJ1-5; TRBD1 aligns across 7 bases. J was trimmed by 7 bases and V by 0 bases; bases with no gene match: 12. This CDR3 comprises 17 residues. CDR1 is LNHDA, CDR2 SQIVND, per germline (reference sequence).

The chain links TRBV7-2 to TRBJ1-2; tentatively, D is TRBD1 (5 bases). Germline V gene lookup returns CDR1 SGHTA and CDR2 FQGNSA. The CDR3 is made up of 15 amino acids. Trimming left V 5 bases short and J 7 bases short, with 20 bases between. This CDR3 is CASSRRVGLQGGYTF. In DNA form, the CDR3 reads TGTGCCAGCAGCCGCCGAGTGGGACTTCAGGGTGGCTACACCTTC.

The genes are TRBV5-4 and TRBJ1-1; no firm D call. CDR3 length equals 12 residues. Trimming stripped 4 bases from V and 8 bases from J, with 12 bases between. Germline lookup yields CDR1 SGHNT and CDR2 YYREEE (reference sequence). The CDR3 reads CASSPSPLEAFF. The DNA for the CDR3 is TGTGCCAGCAGCCCTAGCCCTCTCGAAGCTTTCTTT.